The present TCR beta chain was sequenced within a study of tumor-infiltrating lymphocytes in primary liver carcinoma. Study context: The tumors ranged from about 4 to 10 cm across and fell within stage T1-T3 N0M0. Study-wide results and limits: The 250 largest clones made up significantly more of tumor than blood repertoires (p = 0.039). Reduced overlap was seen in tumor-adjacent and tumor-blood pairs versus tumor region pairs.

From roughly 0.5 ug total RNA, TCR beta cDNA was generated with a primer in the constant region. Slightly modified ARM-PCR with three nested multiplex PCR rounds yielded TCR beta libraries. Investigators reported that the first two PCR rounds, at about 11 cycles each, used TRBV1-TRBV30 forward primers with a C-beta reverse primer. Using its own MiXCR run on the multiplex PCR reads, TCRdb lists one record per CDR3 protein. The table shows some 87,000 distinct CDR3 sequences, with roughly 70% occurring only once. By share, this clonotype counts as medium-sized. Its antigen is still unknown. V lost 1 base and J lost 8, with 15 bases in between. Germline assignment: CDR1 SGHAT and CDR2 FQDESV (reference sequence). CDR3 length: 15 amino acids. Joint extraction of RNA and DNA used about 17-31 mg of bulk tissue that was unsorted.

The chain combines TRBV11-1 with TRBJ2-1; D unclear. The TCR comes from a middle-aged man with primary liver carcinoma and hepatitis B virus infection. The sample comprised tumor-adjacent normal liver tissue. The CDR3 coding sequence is TGTGCCAGCAGCTTAGGAAGAGATCTAAGGGATGAGCAGTTCTTC. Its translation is CASSLGRDLRDEQFF.